The T cell receptor beta chain described here comes from a study of T-cell reconstitution after alpha-beta-depleted transplantation in children. Researchers prepared the TCRbeta library using unique molecular identifiers, the study reports. MiXCR was run by TCRdb on the PCR reads, yielding one entry per CDR3 protein. The sample lists about 610,000 distinct CDR3 sequences, about 11% occurring once. Trimming shortened V by 2 bases and J by 3 bases, and 13 bases separated the two germline ends. There are 16 residues in the CDR3. From germline, CDR1 is MNHEY and CDR2 SVGAGI. This clonotype originated in a human donor who donated a stem cell graft to a child with acute myeloid leukemia. The source material was PBMCs from the stem cell graft donor, sampled from the stem cell graft. The chain recombines TRBV6-5 with TRBJ2-2; D is perhaps TRBD1 (5 bases). CDR3 DNA sequence: TGTGCCAGCAGTTACGGGGCAGCTGGGGACACCGGGGAGCTGTTTTTT. Protein product: CASSYGAAGDTGELFF.